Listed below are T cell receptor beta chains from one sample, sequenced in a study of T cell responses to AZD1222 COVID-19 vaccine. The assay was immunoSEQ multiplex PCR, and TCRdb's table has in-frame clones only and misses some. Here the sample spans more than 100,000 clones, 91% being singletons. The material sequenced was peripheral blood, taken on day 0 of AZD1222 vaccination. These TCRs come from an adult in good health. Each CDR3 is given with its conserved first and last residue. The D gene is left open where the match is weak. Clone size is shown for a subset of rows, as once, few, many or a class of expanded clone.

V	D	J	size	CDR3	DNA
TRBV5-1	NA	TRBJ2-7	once	CASSFDSTGYEQYF	TGCGCCAGCAGCTTCGACTCGACGGGCTACGAGCAGTACTTC
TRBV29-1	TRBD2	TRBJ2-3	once	CSVEERTSGGYTDTQYF	TGCAGCGTTGAAGAGAGGACTAGCGGGGGATACACAGATACGCAGTATTTT
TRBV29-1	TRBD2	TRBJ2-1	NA	CSVVAGGYNEQFF	TGCAGCGTTGTGGCGGGGGGATACAATGAGCAGTTCTTC
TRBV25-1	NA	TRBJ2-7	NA	CASWRGGEQYF	TGTGCCAGCTGGAGGGGTGGCGAGCAGTACTTC
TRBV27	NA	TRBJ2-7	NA	CASSLGLRGAGFEQYF	TGTGCCAGCAGTTTAGGTTTACGGGGTGCAGGGTTTGAGCAGTACTTC
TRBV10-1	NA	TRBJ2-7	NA	CASSRERAAGRHEQYF	TGCGCCAGCAGCAGAGAGCGGGCTGCGGGTCGCCACGAGCAGTACTTC
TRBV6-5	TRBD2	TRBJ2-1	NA	CASRASGRGHEQFF	TGTGCCAGCAGGGCTAGCGGGAGGGGGCATGAGCAGTTCTTC
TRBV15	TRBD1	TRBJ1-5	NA	CATTGNSNQPQHF	TGTGCTACGACAGGGAATAGCAATCAGCCCCAGCATTTT
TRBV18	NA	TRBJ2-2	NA	CASSPRRKGEGTGELFF	TGTGCCAGCTCACCACGGAGGAAGGGGGAAGGCACCGGGGAGCTGTTTTTT
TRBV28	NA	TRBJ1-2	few	CASNPPGRDYGYTF	TGTGCCAGCAACCCTCCGGGGCGCGACTATGGCTACACCTTC
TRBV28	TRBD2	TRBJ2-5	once	CASSSGLAGEETQYF	TGTGCCAGCAGTTCGGGACTAGCGGGAGAAGAGACCCAGTACTTC
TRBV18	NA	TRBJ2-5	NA	CASSPRTGPQETQYF	TGTGCCAGCTCACCACGAACAGGACCCCAAGAGACCCAGTACTTC
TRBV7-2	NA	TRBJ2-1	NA	CASSSTGNPNNEQFF	TGTGCCAGCAGCTCTACCGGGAACCCAAACAATGAGCAGTTCTTC
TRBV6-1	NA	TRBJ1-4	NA	CASSEREFYEKLFF	TGTGCCAGCAGTGAAAGGGAGTTTTATGAAAAACTGTTTTTT
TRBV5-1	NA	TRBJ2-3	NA	CASSFSPGTDTQYF	TGCGCCAGCAGCTTCTCCCCCGGCACAGATACGCAGTATTTT
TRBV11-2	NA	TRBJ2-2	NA	CASSFRTGELFF	TGTGCCAGCAGCTTTAGGACCGGGGAGCTGTTTTTT
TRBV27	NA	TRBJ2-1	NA	CASTPLGPEPYNEQFF	TGTGCCAGCACCCCCTTAGGACCTGAACCATACAATGAGCAGTTCTTC
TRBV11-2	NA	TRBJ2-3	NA	CASSPNRDTQYF	TGTGCCAGCAGCCCAAATAGGGATACGCAGTATTTT
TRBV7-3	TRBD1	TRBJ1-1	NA	CASSLDRGSTEAFF	TGTGCCAGCAGCTTAGACAGGGGTTCCACTGAAGCTTTCTTT
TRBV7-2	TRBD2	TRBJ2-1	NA	CASSSTDLAGDEQFF	TGTGCCAGCAGCTCAACGGATCTAGCGGGAGATGAGCAGTTCTTC
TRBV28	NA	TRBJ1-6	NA	CASRLSPESPLHF	TGTGCCAGCAGGTTGTCTCCGGAATCACCCCTCCACTTT
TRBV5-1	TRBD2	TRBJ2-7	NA	CASSRTSGGPYEQYF	TGCGCCAGCAGCAGGACTAGCGGGGGTCCCTACGAGCAGTACTTC
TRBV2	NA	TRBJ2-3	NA	CASSSSTDTQYF	TGTGCCAGCAGTTCTAGCACAGATACGCAGTATTTT
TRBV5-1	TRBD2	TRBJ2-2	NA	CASKGTSGTFGPGELFF	TGCGCCAGCAAGGGGACTAGCGGAACCTTTGGCCCCGGGGAGCTGTTTTTT
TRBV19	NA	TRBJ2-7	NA	CASSIVVQGNYEQYF	TGTGCCAGTAGTATAGTAGTCCAGGGAAACTACGAGCAGTACTTC
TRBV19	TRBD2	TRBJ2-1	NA	CASTKVGTSGSGEQFF	TGTGCCAGTACAAAGGTCGGGACTAGCGGGAGTGGTGAGCAGTTCTTC
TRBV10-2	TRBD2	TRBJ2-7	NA	CASRTGLAQNYEQYF	TGCGCCAGCAGGACAGGACTAGCGCAAAACTACGAGCAGTACTTC
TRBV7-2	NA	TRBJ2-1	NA	CASSLARDRGNEQFF	TGTGCCAGCAGCTTGGCCAGGGATCGAGGCAATGAGCAGTTCTTC
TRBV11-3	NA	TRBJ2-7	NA	CASSLARGNEQYF	TGTGCCAGCAGCTTAGCCAGGGGCAACGAGCAGTACTTC
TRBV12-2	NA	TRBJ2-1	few	CASRTGTGDSYNEQFF	TGTGCAAGTCGCACTGGGACAGGGGATTCATACAATGAGCAGTTCTTC
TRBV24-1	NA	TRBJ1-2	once	CATSDLDGSYGYTF	TGTGCCACCAGTGATTTAGACGGCTCCTATGGCTACACCTTC
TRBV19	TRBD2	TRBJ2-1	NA	CASSPISGRFNEQFF	TGTGCCAGTAGTCCCATTAGCGGGAGGTTCAATGAGCAGTTCTTC
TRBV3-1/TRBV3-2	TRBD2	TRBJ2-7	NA	CASTSYGGRSEQYF	TGTGCCAGCACAAGTTACGGCGGGAGGAGCGAGCAGTACTTC
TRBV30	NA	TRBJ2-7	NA	CAWTLRTANEQYF	TGTGCCTGGACACTCCGGACGGCCAACGAGCAGTACTTC
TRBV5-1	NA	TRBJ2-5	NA	CASEPDNQETQYF	TGCGCCAGTGAGCCGGACAACCAAGAGACCCAGTACTTC
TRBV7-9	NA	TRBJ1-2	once	CASSLGATGYTF	TGTGCCAGCAGCTTAGGGGCAACTGGCTACACCTTC